The 28 T cell receptor beta chains reported below all come from one sample, sequenced in a study of T cell repertoires in cytomegalovirus infection (dated by TCRdb to between 2018 and 2021). Their antigen targets remain unknown. The data were produced on an Illumina HiSeq 1500. The raw public reads went through TCRdb reprocessing: fastp at Q25, MiXCR clone calling, in-frame beta chains kept. CDR3 protein duplicates are merged, each entry listing the most common genes and DNA. The sample data list about 700,000 distinct CDR3 sequences, and 30% to 35% of these were observed just once. The ten largest account for around a sixth of the sample. This sample's treatment or condition label indicates: in vitro stimulation with specific CMV peptide epitopes to enrich CMV-specific T cells. The specimen comprised cultured PBMCs, sampled from culture after CMV antigen stimulation. The receptors were gathered from a human donor in good health (CMV status not recorded). Some clones in this sample may be carry-over from other donors' samples.

V usage is TRBV6-8 and J usage is TRBJ2-3; D possibly corresponds to TRBD2 (6 bases). The V gene lost 5 bases and the J gene lost 10 bases, with 13 bases spanning the gap. The CDR3 extends over 12 amino acids. Germline CDR1 is MNHGY and CDR2 is SAAAGT. CDR3 sequence: CASSGGGIAQYF. The CDR3 region has the DNA TGTGCCAGCAGTGGAGGCGGGATTGCGCAGTATTTT.

The CDR3 here is CASSFGGTGGLFF. In nucleotides, the CDR3 is TGTGCCAGCAGCTTTGGGGGGACAGGGGGTCTGTTCTTC. V is TRBV7-9 and J is TRBJ2-1; TRBD1 agrees at 11 bases. This CDR3 has 13 amino acids. V shed 3 bases, J shed 15 bases, and the junction held 7 bases outside the gene matches. Germline-derived CDR1 and CDR2 are SEHNR and FQNEAQ (reference sequence).

The chain is built from TRBV5-1 and TRBJ1-2, with D uncertain. The CDR3 runs to 15 residues. Germline V lookup: CDR1 SGHRS, CDR2 YFSETQ. The V and J ends lost 3 bases and 8 bases respectively, with 20 bases between them. For the CDR3, the DNA is TGCGCCAGCAGCTACGGGCACGATCTTTATGAAGGCTACACCTTC. Protein sequence: CASSYGHDLYEGYTF.

About this clonotype itself: A junction end diverges from the germline sequence, so it may reflect a read error. The V and J genes are TRBV7-2 and TRBJ2-5; D uncertain. The CDR3 consists of 15 residues. Germline CDR1 and CDR2: SGHTA and FQGNSA. In DNA form, the CDR3 reads TGTGCCAGCAGCTTAGCGCCGGGTCTCCAAGAGATCCAGTACTTC. Residues: CASSLAPGLQEIQYF.

This clonotype was observed a few times. The CDR3 DNA sequence: TGTGCCAGCAGCTCTAGGGGGCCGACTTACAATGAGCAGTTCTTC. Amino acids: CASSSRGPTYNEQFF. This chain links TRBV11-2 with TRBJ2-1; 7 bases map to TRBD1. V shed 4 bases and J 4 bases; nucleotides not matched to a gene: 7. Germline values: CDR1 SGHAT, CDR2 FQNNGV. The CDR3 is 15 residues long.

This clonotype came up once. The junction shows a germline mismatch at one end, possibly a read error. V is TRBV5-4 and J is TRBJ1-6; D gene ambiguous. CDR1 is SGHNT and CDR2 is YYREEE in the germline V gene (reference sequence). CDR3 length: 15 amino acids. The CDR3 reads CASSLGVGDNSPLHF. The CDR3 DNA is TGTGCCAGCAGCTTGGGCGTAGGCGATAATTCACCCCTACACTTT.

This chain uses TRBV2 with TRBJ2-7; TRBD1 matches 9 bases. Germline V gives CDR1 SNHLY, CDR2 FYNNEI. With 7 bases clipped from V and 4 bases from J, the junction kept 5 bases outside the gene matches. The CDR3 is made up of 13 amino acids. The CDR3 sequence: CASMGQGSYEQYF. DNA for the CDR3: TGTGCCAGCATGGGACAGGGATCGTACGAGCAGTACTTC. The whole variable domain, filled in from reference TRBV2 and TRBJ2-7, reads EPEVTQTPSHQVTQMGQEVILRCVPISNHLYFYWYRQILGQKVEFLVSFYNNEISEKSEIFDDQFSVERPDGSNFTLKIRSTKLEDSAMYFCASMGQGSYEQYFGPGTRLTVT.

The chain joins TRBV4-1 to TRBJ2-5; 7 positions agree with TRBD1. V lost 4 bases, J lost 1 base, and 6 bases stayed unmatched. The CDR3 sequence is 15 residues long. Looked up from germline, CDR1 is MGHRA and CDR2 is YSYEKL. The DNA for the CDR3 is TGCGCCAGCAGCCTGACAGGGCCATTCCAAGAGACCCAGTACTTC. Protein sequence: CASSLTGPFQETQYF.

The rearrangement links TRBV4-1 to TRBJ2-7, with D possibly TRBD1 on 5 matching bases. CDR1 is MGHRA, CDR2 YSYEKL, per germline. With 1 base removed from V and 4 bases from J, the gap between germline ends came to 8 bases. This CDR3 has 13 residues. In nucleotides, the CDR3 is TGCGCCAGCAGCCAAGGGAGACAGTACGAGCAGTACTTC. It specifies CASSQGRQYEQYF.

This clonotype was counted a few times. The chain joins TRBV7-9 to TRBJ2-5; 8 nucleotides match TRBD2. Germline-derived CDR1 and CDR2 are SEHNR and FQNEAQ (reference sequence). The CDR3 loop spans 14 amino acids. V lost 6 bases and J lost 5; bases outside the gene matches: 8. In DNA, the CDR3 is TGTGCCAGCAGTCATAGCGGGGAGGCGGAGACCCAGTACTTC. It encodes CASSHSGEAETQYF.

This clonotype was recorded at least ten times. V gene TRBV7-2 combines with J gene TRBJ2-2; no firm D call. Germline V gene lookup returns CDR1 SGHTA and CDR2 FQGNSA. The CDR3 has 14 amino acids. V lost 4 bases, J lost 8 bases, and 14 bases lay in between. The CDR3 DNA reads TGTGCCAGCAGCTCTGGACCCCGGAGTGGGGAGCTGTTTTTT. It encodes CASSSGPRSGELFF.

In its sample, this clonotype was seen many times. The chain uses TRBV7-2 and TRBJ2-7; no clear D. The CDR3 covers 15 residues. Between the trimmed V and J ends, which lost 1 base and 2 bases, there was a span of 12 bases. Looked up from germline, CDR1 is SGHTA and CDR2 is FQGNSA. The CDR3 region is CASSLVPGQTYEQYF. DNA of the CDR3: TGTGCCAGCAGCTTAGTACCAGGCCAGACCTACGAGCAGTACTTC.

A few counts support this clonotype. The chain carries TRBV7-9 and TRBJ1-1; possible D gene TRBD1, 5 bases. Deletions cut 1 base from V and 2 bases from J, with 8 bases between. CDR3 length: 14 residues. Germline V lookup: CDR1 SEHNR, CDR2 FQNEAQ (reference sequence). The CDR3 sequence is CASSLGQINTEAFF. In nucleotides, the CDR3 is TGTGCCAGCAGCTTAGGACAGATAAACACTGAAGCTTTCTTT.

This clonotype was seen a few times. This chain links TRBV7-8 with TRBJ2-3; no definite D call. The germline CDR1 and CDR2 sequences are SGHVS and FQNEAQ. Trimming cost V 3 bases and J 7 bases, with 11 bases left between them. The CDR3 runs to 13 residues. The CDR3 is CASSFGGVNTQYF. CDR3 sequence (DNA): TGTGCCAGCAGCTTTGGTGGGGTCAATACGCAGTATTTT. Full variable domain (rest looked up from reference TRBV7-8 and TRBJ2-3): GAGVSQSPRYKVAKRGQDVALRCDPISGHVSLFWYQQALGQGPEFLTYFQNEAQLDKSGLPSDRFFAERPEGSVSTLKIQRTQQEDSAVYLCASSFGGVNTQYFGPGTRLTVL.

Only a few counts were recorded for this clonotype. The CDR3 DNA sequence: TGTGCCAGCAGCTACAGACTAGCGAGGACAGATACGCAGTATTTT. This translates into CASSYRLARTDTQYF. The genes are TRBV11-1 and TRBJ2-3, with 8 bases fitting TRBD2. The V and J ends lost 4 bases and 3 bases, in that order; junction bases with no gene match: 6. This CDR3 region has 15 residues. Germline CDR1 is SGHAT and CDR2 is FQDESV (reference sequence).

J is TRBJ1-6 and V is TRBV28; D ambiguous. V was shortened by 2 bases and J by 7 bases, with 15 bases between the two germline ends. The CDR3 is made up of 16 amino acids. Germline values: CDR1 MDHEN, CDR2 SYDVKM. The CDR3 here is CASSLNPGQVNSPLHF. In DNA, the CDR3 is TGTGCCAGCAGTTTAAATCCAGGTCAGGTCAATTCACCCCTCCACTTT. Together with reference TRBV28 and TRBJ1-6, the CDR3 gives the full variable domain: DVKVTQSSRYLVKRTGEKVFLECVQDMDHENMFWYRQDPGLGLRLIYFSYDVKMKEKGDIPEGYSVSREKKERFSLILESASTNQTSMYLCASSLNPGQVNSPLHFGNGTRLTVT.

The V and J genes are TRBV6-1 and TRBJ2-7; unclear D gene. This CDR3 is 15 amino acids long. CDR1 is MNHNS, CDR2 SASEGT, per germline. Trimming took off 3 bases at V and 0 bases at J, with 12 bases between the two ends. CDR3 nucleotide sequence: TGTGCCAGCAGTGAGGTTATTCGCGGCTCCTACGAGCAGTACTTC. Amino acids: CASSEVIRGSYEQYF.

The rearrangement links TRBV2 to TRBJ1-1; 10 bases align to TRBD1. This CDR3 contains 14 residues. Trimming removed 7 bases from V and 3 bases from J; junction bases left unmatched: 5. The germline V gene has CDR1 SNHLY and CDR2 FYNNEI. In DNA form, the CDR3 reads TGTGCCAGCATTAGGGACAGGGGATACACTGAAGCTTTCTTT. The encoded protein is CASIRDRGYTEAFF.

This clonotype has a handful of counts. The chain joins TRBV4-1 to TRBJ2-7; 7 bases fit TRBD2. CDR3 length: 15 amino acids. J gave up 5 bases and V 0 bases, and 7 bases lay outside the gene matches. The germline CDR1 and CDR2 sequences are MGHRA and YSYEKL. The CDR3 nucleotides read TGCGCCAGCAGCCAAGATCAACTAGCGAGGGACGAGCAGTACTTC. Translation gives CASSQDQLARDEQYF.

J is TRBJ2-7 and V is TRBV15; 9 bases agree with TRBD1. This CDR3 comprises 16 residues. Germline V gives CDR1 LNHNV, CDR2 YYDKDF (reference sequence). Trimming removed 4 bases from V and 2 bases from J; junction bases left unmatched: 9. Here the CDR3 reads CATSNIPGQGAYEQYF. The CDR3 bases are TGTGCCACCAGCAATATACCGGGACAGGGAGCCTACGAGCAGTACTTC. The full variable domain, rest sourced from reference TRBV15 and TRBJ2-7, is DAMVIQNPRYQVTQFGKPVTLSCSQTLNHNVMYWYQQKSSQAPKLLFHYYDKDFNNEADTPDNFQSRRPNTSFCFLDIRSPGLGDTAMYLCATSNIPGQGAYEQYFGPGTRLTVT.

This clonotype was recorded many times. V usage is TRBV7-2 and J usage is TRBJ2-5; 7 nucleotides line up with TRBD2. The germline CDR1 and CDR2 sequences are SGHTA and FQGNSA. The CDR3 length is 15 residues. Germline trimming cut 5 bases from V and 0 bases from J; bases unmatched to any gene: 6. CDR3 nucleotide sequence: TGTGCCAGCAGCCGTAGCGGGCGGAACCAAGAGACCCAGTACTTC. This encodes CASSRSGRNQETQYF. The full variable domain, in which reference TRBV7-2 and TRBJ2-5 provide the parts outside the CDR3, is GAGVSQSPSNKVTEKGKDVELRCDPISGHTALYWYRQSLGQGLEFLIYFQGNSAPDKSGLPSDRFSAERTGGSVSTLTIQRTQQEDSAVYLCASSRSGRNQETQYFGPGTRLLVL.

The chain combines TRBV10-3 with TRBJ2-3; 10 bases are shared with TRBD2. Germline CDR1 is ENHRY and CDR2 is SYGVKD. The CDR3 consists of 15 residues. The V segment lost 2 bases and the J segment 4 bases; nucleotides outside the gene matches: 3. The CDR3 nucleotides read TGTGCCATCAGTGAGATAGCGGGAGGTGCAGATACGCAGTATTTT. Protein product: CAISEIAGGADTQYF.

V gene TRBV7-3 combines with J gene TRBJ2-3; 9 nucleotides match TRBD2. Per the germline V gene, CDR1 is SGHTA and CDR2 is FQGTGA. Unmatched junction bases numbered 5, after V lost 4 bases and J lost 3 bases. This CDR3 is 15 amino acids long. The CDR3 DNA reads TGTGCCAGCAGCTCGGGACTAGCACCGACAGATACGCAGTATTTT. Translating it yields CASSSGLAPTDTQYF.

The rearrangement uses TRBV28 and TRBJ1-6; 10 bases are a match to TRBD1. The CDR3 sequence is 15 residues long. Germline V gene data show CDR1 as MDHEN and CDR2 as SYDVKM. Trimming took 6 bases from V and 9 from J; bases not matched to a gene: 8. The chain's CDR3 is CASSIPGQGTSPLHF. CDR3 coding DNA: TGTGCCAGCAGCATACCGGGACAGGGGACTTCACCCCTCCACTTT.

This chain joins TRBV7-6 and TRBJ2-5; 7 bases are a match to TRBD1. The V and J ends lost 4 bases and 3 bases, in that order; junction bases with no gene match: 2. CDR1 and CDR2 from the germline V gene are SGHVS and FNYEAQ. The CDR3 length is 13 residues. The CDR3 here is CASSSDRKETQYF. The CDR3 region has the DNA TGTGCCAGCAGCTCGGACAGGAAAGAGACCCAGTACTTC.

This clonotype has only a few counts. The chain recombines TRBV12-3 or TRBV12-4 with TRBJ1-5, with D maybe TRBD1 (6 bases). The V end was cut by 6 bases, the J end by 6 bases, with 18 bases between. This CDR3 contains 15 residues. Here the CDR3 reads CASRKEGWGRQPQHF. DNA for the CDR3: TGTGCCAGCAGGAAGGAGGGTTGGGGGCGTCAGCCCCAGCATTTT.

The sample holds one count of this clonotype. The rearrangement uses TRBV2 and TRBJ2-1; D remains unclear. This CDR3 contains 12 residues. V was pared by 7 bases and J by 4 bases, with 8 bases between. The V gene's germline CDR1 is SNHLY and CDR2 FYNNEI. Written as DNA, the CDR3 is TGTGCCAGCAACGGAGAATACAATGAGCAGTTCTTC. It codes for CASNGEYNEQFF. Full variable domain (outside the CDR3, taken from reference TRBV2 and TRBJ2-1): EPEVTQTPSHQVTQMGQEVILRCVPISNHLYFYWYRQILGQKVEFLVSFYNNEISEKSEIFDDQFSVERPDGSNFTLKIRSTKLEDSAMYFCASNGEYNEQFFGPGTRLTVL.

V and J are TRBV4-1 and TRBJ1-5; D gene uncertain. The CDR3 length is 13 residues. Germline CDR1 reads MGHRA; CDR2 reads YSYEKL. Deletions cut 4 bases from V and 9 bases from J, with 13 bases between. The CDR3 spells CASSRAVEGPQHF. In DNA form, the CDR3 reads TGCGCCAGCAGCCGGGCCGTAGAGGGGCCCCAGCATTTT.